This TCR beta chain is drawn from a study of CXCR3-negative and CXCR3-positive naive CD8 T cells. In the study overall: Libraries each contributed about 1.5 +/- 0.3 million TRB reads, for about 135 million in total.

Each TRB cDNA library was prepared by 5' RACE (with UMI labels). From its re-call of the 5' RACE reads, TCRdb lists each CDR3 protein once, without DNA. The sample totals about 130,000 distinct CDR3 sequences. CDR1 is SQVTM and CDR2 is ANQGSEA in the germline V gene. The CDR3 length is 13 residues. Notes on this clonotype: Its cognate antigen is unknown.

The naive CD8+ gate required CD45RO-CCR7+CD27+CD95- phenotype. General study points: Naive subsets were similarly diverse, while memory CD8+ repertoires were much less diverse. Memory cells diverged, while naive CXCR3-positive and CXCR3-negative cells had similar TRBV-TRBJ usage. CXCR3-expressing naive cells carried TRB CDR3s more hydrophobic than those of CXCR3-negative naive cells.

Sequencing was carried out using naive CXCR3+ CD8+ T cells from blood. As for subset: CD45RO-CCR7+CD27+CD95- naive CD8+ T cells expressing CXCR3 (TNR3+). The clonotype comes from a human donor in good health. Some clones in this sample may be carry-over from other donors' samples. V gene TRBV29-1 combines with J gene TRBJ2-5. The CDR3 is CSVVAGRGETQYF.